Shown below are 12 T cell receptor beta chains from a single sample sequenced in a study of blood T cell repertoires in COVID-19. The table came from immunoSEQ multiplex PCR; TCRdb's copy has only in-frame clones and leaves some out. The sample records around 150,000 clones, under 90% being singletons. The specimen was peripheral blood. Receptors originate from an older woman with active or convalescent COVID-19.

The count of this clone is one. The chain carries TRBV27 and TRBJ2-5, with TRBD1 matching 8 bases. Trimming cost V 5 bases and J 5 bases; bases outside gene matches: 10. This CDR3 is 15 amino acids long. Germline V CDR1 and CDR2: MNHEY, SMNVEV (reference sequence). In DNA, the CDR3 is TGTGCCAGCAGTCCTTGGACAGGGTTTAGGGAGACCCAGTACTTC. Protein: CASSPWTGFRETQYF.

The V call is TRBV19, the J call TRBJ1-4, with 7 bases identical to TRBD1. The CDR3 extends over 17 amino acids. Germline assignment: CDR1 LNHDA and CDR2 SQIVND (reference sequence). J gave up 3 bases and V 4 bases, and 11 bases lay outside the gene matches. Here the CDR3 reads CASSREKGAGANEKLFF. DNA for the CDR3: TGTGCCAGTAGTAGAGAGAAGGGGGCAGGCGCTAATGAAAAACTGTTTTTT.

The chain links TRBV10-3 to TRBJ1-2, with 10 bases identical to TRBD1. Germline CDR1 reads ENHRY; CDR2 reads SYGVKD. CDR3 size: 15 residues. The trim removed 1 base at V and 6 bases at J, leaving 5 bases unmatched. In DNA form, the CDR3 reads TGTGCCATCAGTGAGTTGAGACAGGGGGCTGATGGCTACACCTTC. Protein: CAISELRQGADGYTF.

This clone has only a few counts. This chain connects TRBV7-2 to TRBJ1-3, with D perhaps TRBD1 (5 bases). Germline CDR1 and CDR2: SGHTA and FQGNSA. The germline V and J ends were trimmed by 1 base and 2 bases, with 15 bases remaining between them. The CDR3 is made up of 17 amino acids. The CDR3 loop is CASSLDGPQGTGNTIYF. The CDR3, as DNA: TGTGCCAGCAGCTTAGACGGGCCGCAGGGAACTGGAAACACCATATATTTT.

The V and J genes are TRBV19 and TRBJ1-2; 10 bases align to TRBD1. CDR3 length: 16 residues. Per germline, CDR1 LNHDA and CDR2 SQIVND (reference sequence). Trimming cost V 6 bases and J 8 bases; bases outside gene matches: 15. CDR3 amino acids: CASSMTGGAGYGGYTF. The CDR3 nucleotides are TGTGCCAGTAGCATGACAGGGGGCGCGGGCTACGGAGGCTACACCTTC.

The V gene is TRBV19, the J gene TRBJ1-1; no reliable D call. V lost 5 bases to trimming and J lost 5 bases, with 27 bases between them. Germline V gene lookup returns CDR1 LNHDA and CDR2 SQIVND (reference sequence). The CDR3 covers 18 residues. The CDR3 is CASSLEDGSTPGRTEAFF. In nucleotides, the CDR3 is TGTGCCAGTAGTCTGGAGGACGGTTCGACCCCGGGAAGAACTGAAGCTTTCTTT.

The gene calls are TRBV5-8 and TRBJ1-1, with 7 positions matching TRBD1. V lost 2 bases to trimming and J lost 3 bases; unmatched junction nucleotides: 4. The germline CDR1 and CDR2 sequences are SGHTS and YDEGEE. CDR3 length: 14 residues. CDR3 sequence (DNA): TGTGCCAGCAGCTTCGAACAGGGGTACACTGAAGCTTTCTTT. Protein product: CASSFEQGYTEAFF.

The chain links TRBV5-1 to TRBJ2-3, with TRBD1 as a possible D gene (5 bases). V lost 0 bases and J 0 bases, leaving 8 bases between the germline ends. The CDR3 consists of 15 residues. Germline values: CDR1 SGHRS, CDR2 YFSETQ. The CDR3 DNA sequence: TGCGCCAGCAGCTTGGAGGACACGAGCACAGATACGCAGTATTTT. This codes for CASSLEDTSTDTQYF.

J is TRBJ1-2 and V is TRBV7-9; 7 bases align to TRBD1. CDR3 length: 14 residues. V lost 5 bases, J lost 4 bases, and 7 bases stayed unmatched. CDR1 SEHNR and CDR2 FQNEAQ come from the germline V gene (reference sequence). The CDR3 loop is CASSPTGTAYGYTF. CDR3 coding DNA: TGTGCCAGCAGCCCCACCGGGACAGCCTATGGCTACACCTTC. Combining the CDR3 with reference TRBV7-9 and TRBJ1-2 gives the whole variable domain DTGVSQNPRHKITKRGQNVTFRCDPISEHNRLYWYRQTLGQGPEFLTYFQNEAQLEKSRLLSDRFSAERPKGSFSTLEIQRTEQGDSAMYLCASSPTGTAYGYTFGSGTRLTVV.

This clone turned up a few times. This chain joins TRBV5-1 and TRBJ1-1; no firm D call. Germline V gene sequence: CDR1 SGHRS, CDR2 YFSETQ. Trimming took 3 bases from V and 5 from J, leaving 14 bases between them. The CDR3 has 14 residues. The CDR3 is CASSSVGVGTEAFF. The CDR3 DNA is TGCGCCAGCAGCTCAGTCGGGGTGGGGACTGAAGCTTTCTTT.

In DNA, the CDR3 is TGTGCCAGCAGTGATCAGGGGTCGGGGATTGAAGCTTTCTTT. Protein product: CASSDQGSGIEAFF. This chain joins TRBV6-1 and TRBJ1-1; TRBD1 might be the D (6 bases). The germline V gene has CDR1 MNHNS and CDR2 SASEGT. Trimming left V 3 bases short and J 7 bases short, with 15 bases between. The CDR3 is made up of 14 amino acids.

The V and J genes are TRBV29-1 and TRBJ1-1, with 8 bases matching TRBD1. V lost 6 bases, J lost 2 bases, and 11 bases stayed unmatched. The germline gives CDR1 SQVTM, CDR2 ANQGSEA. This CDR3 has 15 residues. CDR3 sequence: CSVYLPDRGNTEAFF. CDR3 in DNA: TGCAGCGTCTACCTACCCGACAGGGGAAACACTGAAGCTTTCTTT.